The clone carrying this TCR beta chain appeared once. The data were obtained in a study of Graves' ophthalmopathy and Graves' hyperthyroidism. RNA transcripts served as template for amplifying TCR beta CDR3 sequences. Scientists carried out first-round RT-PCR using HTBI primers and then a second-round multiplex PCR. A single record per CDR3 protein comes from TCRdb applying MiXCR to the multiplex PCR reads. The data contain more than 150,000 distinct CDR3 sequences, more than 30% of them singletons. Germline V gives CDR1 SEHNR, CDR2 FQNEAQ (reference sequence). This CDR3 is 14 amino acids long. The ends were cut back, 4 bases at V and 4 bases at J, with 13 bases in the middle. The study enrolled ophthalmopathy donors with moderate-to-severe activity, CAS ≥3, NOSPECS ≥4 and duration under 3 months. Certain patients were not enrolled. These were patients with other autoimmune diseases, uncontrolled infections, pregnancy or lactation.

Sequencing was done on a sample of peripheral blood. The chain uses TRBV7-9 and TRBJ2-5, with a tentative D call TRBD1 (6 bases). The source of this sequence is a woman between 35 and 50 years old with Graves' ophthalmopathy. As DNA, the CDR3 is TGTGCCAGCAGCTCAGGGACCAGGGGAGAGACCCAGTACTTC. Its translation: CASSSGTRGETQYF.